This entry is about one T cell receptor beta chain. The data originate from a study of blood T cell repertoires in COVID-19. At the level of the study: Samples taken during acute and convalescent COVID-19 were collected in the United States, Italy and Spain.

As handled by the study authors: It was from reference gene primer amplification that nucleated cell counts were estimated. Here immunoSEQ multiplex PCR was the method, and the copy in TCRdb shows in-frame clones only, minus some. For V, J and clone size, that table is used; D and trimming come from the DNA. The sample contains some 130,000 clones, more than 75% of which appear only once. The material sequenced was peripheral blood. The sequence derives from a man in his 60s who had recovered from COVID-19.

The CDR3 DNA reads as TGTGCCAGCAGCCCGAGGACAGGGGGCTCCTACGAGCAGTACTTC. The encoded protein is CASSPRTGGSYEQYF. This chain uses TRBV9 with TRBJ2-7, with 10 nucleotides matching TRBD1. The CDR3 extends over 15 amino acids. CDR1 and CDR2 from the germline V gene are SGDLS and YYNGEE. The ends lost 4 bases at V and 0 bases at J; junction bases unmatched: 4. Filled out from reference TRBV9 and TRBJ2-7, the complete variable domain reads DSGVTQTPKHLITATGQRVTLRCSPRSGDLSVYWYQQSLDQGLQFLIQYYNGEERAKGNILERFSAQQFPDLHSELNLSSLELGDSALYFCASSPRTGGSYEQYFGPGTRLTVT.